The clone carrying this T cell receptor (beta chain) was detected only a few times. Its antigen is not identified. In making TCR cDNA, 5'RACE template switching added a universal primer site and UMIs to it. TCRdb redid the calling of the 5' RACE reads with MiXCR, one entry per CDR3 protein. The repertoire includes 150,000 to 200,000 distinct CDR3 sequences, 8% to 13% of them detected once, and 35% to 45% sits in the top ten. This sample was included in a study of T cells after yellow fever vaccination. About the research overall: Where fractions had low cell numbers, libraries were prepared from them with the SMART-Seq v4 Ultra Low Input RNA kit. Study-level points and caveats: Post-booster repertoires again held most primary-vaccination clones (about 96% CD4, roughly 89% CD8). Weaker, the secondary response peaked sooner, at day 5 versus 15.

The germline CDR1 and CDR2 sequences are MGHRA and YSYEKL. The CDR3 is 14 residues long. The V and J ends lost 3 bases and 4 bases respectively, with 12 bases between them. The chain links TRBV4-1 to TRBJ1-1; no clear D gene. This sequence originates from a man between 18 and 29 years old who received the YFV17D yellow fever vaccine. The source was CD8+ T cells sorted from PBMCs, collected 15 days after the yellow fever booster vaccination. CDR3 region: CASSQRAALTEAFF. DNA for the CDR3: TGCGCCAGCAGCCAGAGGGCCGCTCTCACTGAAGCTTTCTTT.